A selection of T cell receptor beta chains follows, all from one sample in a study of vaccination effects on CD4 cells after COVID-19. This table comes from immunoSEQ multiplex PCR, and its TCRdb copy is limited to in-frame clones, with some not included. The repertoire consists of some 31,000 clones, with around 80% occurring once and the leading ten covering 6.5% to 7.5%. These TCRs' antigens remain unknown. Specimen: CD4+ T cells from PBMCs cultured without peptide, collected after COVID-19 vaccination. These receptors were taken from a human donor who had a prior SARS-CoV-2 infection. The CDR3 runs from the conserved cysteine through the conserved F or W. The D gene is left open where the match is weak.

.	TRBV5-6	TRBJ1-4	16	CASSPTGPATNEKLFF
.	TRBV30	TRBJ2-2	15	CAWSVQGTNTGELFF
.	TRBV24-1	TRBJ2-1	12	CATSDFLGKQFF
.	TRBV5-4	TRBJ2-4	13	CASSLNREDIQYF
TRBD2	TRBV7-3	TRBJ2-1	15	CASSLSGSAYNEQFF
TRBD1	TRBV6-5	TRBJ1-1	15	CASSYSGQELTEAFF
TRBD1	TRBV4-1	TRBJ1-3	16	CASSHGQGISGNTIYF
.	TRBV28	TRBJ1-2	15	CASSSSGAMPHGYTF
.	TRBV11-2	TRBJ2-2	16	CASSLVSSRNTGELFF
.	TRBV5-1	TRBJ2-2	15	CASSLMGGSTGELFF
.	TRBV23-1	TRBJ1-1	14	CASTNKGRNTEAFF